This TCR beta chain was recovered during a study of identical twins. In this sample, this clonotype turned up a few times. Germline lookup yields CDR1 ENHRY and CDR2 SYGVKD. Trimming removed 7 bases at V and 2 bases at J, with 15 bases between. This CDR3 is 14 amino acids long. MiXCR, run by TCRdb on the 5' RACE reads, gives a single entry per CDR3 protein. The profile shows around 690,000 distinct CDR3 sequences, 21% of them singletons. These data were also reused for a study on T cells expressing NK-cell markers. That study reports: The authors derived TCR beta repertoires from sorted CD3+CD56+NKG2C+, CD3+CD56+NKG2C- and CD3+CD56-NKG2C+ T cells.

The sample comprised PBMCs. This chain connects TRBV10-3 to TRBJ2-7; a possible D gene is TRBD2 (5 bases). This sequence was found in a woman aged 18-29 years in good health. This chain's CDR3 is CAIMGSGTPYEQYF. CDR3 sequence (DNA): TGTGCCATCATGGGCAGCGGAACCCCCTACGAGCAGTACTTC.